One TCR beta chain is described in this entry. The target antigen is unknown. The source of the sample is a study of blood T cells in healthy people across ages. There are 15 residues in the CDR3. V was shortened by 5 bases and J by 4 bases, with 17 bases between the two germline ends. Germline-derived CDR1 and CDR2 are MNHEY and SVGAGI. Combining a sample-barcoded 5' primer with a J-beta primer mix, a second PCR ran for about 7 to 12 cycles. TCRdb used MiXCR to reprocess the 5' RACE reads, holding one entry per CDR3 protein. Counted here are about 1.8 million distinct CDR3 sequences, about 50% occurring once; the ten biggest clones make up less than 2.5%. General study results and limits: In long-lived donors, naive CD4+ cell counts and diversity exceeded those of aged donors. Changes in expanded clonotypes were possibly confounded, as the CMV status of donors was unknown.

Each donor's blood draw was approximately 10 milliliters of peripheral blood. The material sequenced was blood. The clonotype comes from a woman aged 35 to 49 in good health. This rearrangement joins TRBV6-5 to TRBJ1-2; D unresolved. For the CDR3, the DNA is TGTGCCAGCAGTCCGAGGGCGGCGAAGGGCTATGGCTACACCTTC. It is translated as CASSPRAAKGYGYTF.